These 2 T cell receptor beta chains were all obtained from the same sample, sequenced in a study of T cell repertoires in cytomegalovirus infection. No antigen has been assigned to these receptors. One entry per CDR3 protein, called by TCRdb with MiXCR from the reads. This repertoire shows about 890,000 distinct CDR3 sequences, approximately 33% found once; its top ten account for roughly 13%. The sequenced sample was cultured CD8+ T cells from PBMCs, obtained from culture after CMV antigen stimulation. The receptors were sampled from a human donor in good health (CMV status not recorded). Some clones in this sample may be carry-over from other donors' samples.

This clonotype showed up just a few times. The CDR3 region is CASSLVLAGGPYNEQFF. The CDR3, as DNA: TGTGCCAGCAGCTTAGTGCTAGCGGGGGGGCCGTACAATGAGCAGTTCTTC. V and J are TRBV11-2 and TRBJ2-1, with 12 bases fitting TRBD2. Trimming at V came to 1 base and at J to 4 bases, leaving 5 bases not matched to a gene. The CDR3 spans 17 residues. The germline V gene has CDR1 SGHAT and CDR2 FQNNGV.

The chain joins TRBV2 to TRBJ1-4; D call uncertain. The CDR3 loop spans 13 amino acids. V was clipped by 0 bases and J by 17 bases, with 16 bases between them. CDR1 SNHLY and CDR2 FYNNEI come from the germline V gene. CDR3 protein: CASSEALRSGTFF. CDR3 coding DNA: TGTGCCAGCAGTGAAGCGCTCCGGAGTGGAACCTTTTTT.